Following are 20 T cell receptor beta chains from one sample sequenced in a study of cytomegalovirus exposure and HLA in healthy donors. The PCR had 60 Vbeta and 13 Jbeta primers. Measured with immunoSEQ multiplex PCR; TCRdb has only the in-frame clones, and not every one. The data contain under 200,000 clones, approximately 78% of them singletons. The material sequenced was PBMCs. These receptors all come from a woman aged 18-29 years in good health and CMV-seronegative.

The CDR3 loop is CASSHGLAGAYEQYF. CDR3 sequence (DNA): TGCGCCAGCAGCCACGGACTAGCGGGGGCCTACGAGCAGTACTTC. J is TRBJ2-7 and V is TRBV5-1; 13 nucleotides align to TRBD2. The CDR3 length is 15 residues. Unmatched junction bases numbered 3, after V lost 4 bases and J lost 2 bases. Germline loops: CDR1 SGHRS, CDR2 YFSETQ.

The chain has TRBV7-2 and TRBJ2-7; D is uncertain. This CDR3 has 14 amino acids. Per germline, CDR1 SGHTA and CDR2 FQGNSA. Trimming shortened V by 3 bases and J by 3 bases, and 12 bases separated the two germline ends. In DNA, the CDR3 is TGTGCCAGCAGCTTGGGTTTTTACAGCTACGAGCAGTACTTC. Protein sequence: CASSLGFYSYEQYF. Together with reference TRBV7-2 and TRBJ2-7, the CDR3 gives the full variable domain: GAGVSQSPSNKVTEKGKDVELRCDPISGHTALYWYRQSLGQGLEFLIYFQGNSAPDKSGLPSDRFSAERTGGSVSTLTIQRTQQEDSAVYLCASSLGFYSYEQYFGPGTRLTVT.

The J gene is TRBJ1-1, the V gene TRBV28; 8 bases are shared with TRBD1. V dropped 5 bases and J dropped 1; count of bases not matched to a gene: 6. This CDR3 is 15 amino acids long. Per germline, CDR1 MDHEN and CDR2 SYDVKM. CDR3 residues: CASSTQGASNTEAFF. The DNA of the CDR3 is TGTGCCAGCAGTACCCAGGGGGCCTCGAACACTGAAGCTTTCTTT.

In this sample, this clone turned up a few times. The chain links TRBV11-2 to TRBJ2-7; 9 bases match TRBD1. The CDR3 contains 15 residues. Germline V lookup: CDR1 SGHAT, CDR2 FQNNGV. V shed 5 bases, J shed 2 bases, and the junction held 7 bases outside the gene matches. The CDR3 loop is CASSDPGTGTYEQYF. CDR3 nucleotides: TGTGCCAGCAGCGATCCCGGGACAGGGACCTACGAGCAGTACTTC.

The genes are TRBV5-5 and TRBJ2-2; tentatively, D is TRBD1 (5 bases). This CDR3 region has 14 residues. Germline values: CDR1 SGHKS, CDR2 YYEKEE (reference sequence). V was pared by 6 bases and J by 2 bases, with 11 bases between. The CDR3 DNA follows: TGTGCCAGCACCCTGACAGACAACACCGGGGAGCTGTTTTTT. Amino acid sequence: CASTLTDNTGELFF. The entire variable domain, with the rest obtained from reference TRBV5-5 and TRBJ2-2, is as follows: DAGVTQSPTHLIKTRGQQVTLRCSPISGHKSVSWYQQVLGQGPQFIFQYYEKEERGRGNFPDRFSARQFPNYSSELNVNALLLGDSALYLCASTLTDNTGELFFGEGSRLTVL.

A word on this clone: At the DNA level, this CDR3 is encoded by other sequences in the same sample as well. Here the CDR3 DNA reads TGTGCCAGCAGTTTTAGGGGCTCCTACGAGCAGTACTTC. Protein product: CASSFRGSYEQYF. The chain is built from TRBV27 and TRBJ2-7; a possible D gene is TRBD1 (5 bases). The CDR3 contains 13 residues. Germline CDR1 reads MNHEY; CDR2 reads SMNVEV (reference sequence). Trimming stripped 3 bases from V and 0 bases from J, with 6 bases between.

The gene calls are TRBV6-1 and TRBJ2-7, with TRBD1 as a possible D gene (5 bases). This CDR3 comprises 12 residues. The V end lost 6 bases, the J end lost 0 bases, and 6 bases lay between the germline ends. Germline V gene data show CDR1 as MNHNS and CDR2 as SASEGT. This CDR3 is CASRTGSYEQYF. The CDR3 DNA reads TGTGCCAGCAGAACAGGCTCCTACGAGCAGTACTTC.

This clone appeared a few times. The chain has TRBV6-6 and TRBJ2-7; TRBD1 matches at 11 bases. Trimming removed 4 bases from V and 5 bases from J; junction bases left unmatched: 7. The germline CDR1 and CDR2 sequences are MNHNY and SVGAGI (reference sequence). The CDR3 spans 15 residues. In DNA form, the CDR3 reads TGTGCCAGCAGTTTACACGGGACAGGGGGGAACGAGCAGTACTTC. Translation: CASSLHGTGGNEQYF.

The chain is built from TRBV18 and TRBJ2-2; D is possibly TRBD1 (6 bases). The V end was cut by 6 bases, the J end by 6 bases, with 20 bases between. Germline V gene lookup returns CDR1 KGHSH and CDR2 LQKENI. CDR3 length: 16 residues. CDR3 sequence (DNA): TGTGCCAGCTCGCCATATAGCCTACAGGGCTCCGGGGAGCTGTTTTTT. This sequence encodes CASSPYSLQGSGELFF.

The table lists this clone with a few counts. V and J are TRBV6-6 and TRBJ1-1, with D possibly matching TRBD1 (5 bases). The V gene lost 2 bases and the J gene lost 0 bases, with 10 bases spanning the gap. The CDR3 consists of 15 residues. Looked up from germline, CDR1 is MNHNY and CDR2 is SVGAGI (reference sequence). CDR3 DNA sequence: TGTGCCAGCAGTTACCAACGGACAATGAACACTGAAGCTTTCTTT. It is translated as CASSYQRTMNTEAFF.

This clone was recorded a few times. V and J are TRBV6-5 and TRBJ2-7; 11 bases are a match to TRBD2. The CDR3 runs 15 residues. Germline V lookup: CDR1 MNHEY, CDR2 SVGAGI. V lost 6 bases, J lost 2 bases, and 6 bases stayed unmatched. The DNA for the CDR3 is TGTGCCAGCAGAACTAGCGGGAGAGGTCCCTACGAGCAGTACTTC. Protein: CASRTSGRGPYEQYF.

This clone occurred a few times. The V and J genes are TRBV5-1 and TRBJ2-3; D perhaps matches TRBD2 (5 bases). Trimming left V 3 bases short and J 5 bases short, with 7 bases between. This CDR3 has 12 amino acids. Looked up from germline, CDR1 is SGHRS and CDR2 is YFSETQ. CDR3 protein: CASSSGIDTQYF. The DNA of the CDR3 is TGCGCCAGCAGCTCCGGGATAGATACGCAGTATTTT. The variable domain in full, with the rest retrieved from reference TRBV5-1 and TRBJ2-3, is KAGVTQTPRYLIKTRGQQVTLSCSPISGHRSVSWYQQTPGQGLQFLFEYFSETQRNKGNFPGRFSGRQFSNSRSEMNVSTLELGDSALYLCASSSGIDTQYFGPGTRLTVL.

The V and J genes are TRBV2 and TRBJ2-2, with D hard to call. Deletions cut 3 bases from V and 1 base from J, with 6 bases between. This CDR3 is built from 14 residues. The germline CDR1 and CDR2 sequences are SNHLY and FYNNEI. CDR3 DNA: TGTGCCAGCAGTGAGGAGCGGAACACCGGGGAGCTGTTTTTT. It is translated as CASSEERNTGELFF.

CDR3 DNA sequence: TGTGCCAGCAGCCCAGCAGCGGGAAGCTCCTACGAGCAGTACTTC. Its translation is CASSPAAGSSYEQYF. J is TRBJ2-7 and V is TRBV4-2, with 7 bases identical to TRBD2. This CDR3 has 15 residues. Trimming at V came to 4 bases and at J to 0 bases, leaving 6 bases not matched to a gene. CDR1 and CDR2 from the germline V gene are LGHNA and YNFKEQ.

The J gene is TRBJ2-7, the V gene TRBV19; no clear D gene. The CDR3 has 14 residues. V lost 11 bases to trimming and J lost 0 bases, with 17 bases between them. Germline-derived CDR1 and CDR2 are LNHDA and SQIVND (reference sequence). The CDR3 DNA sequence: TGTGCCGCCCCCCCACTCGGAGCCTCCTACGAGCAGTACTTC. Protein product: CAAPPLGASYEQYF.

The DNA for the CDR3 is TGCAGCGTTGAAACCCGGACAGGGGGAGTAAACTATGGCTACACCTTC. Its translation: CSVETRTGGVNYGYTF. The chain is built from TRBV29-1 and TRBJ1-2; 10 nucleotides agree with TRBD1. The CDR3 contains 16 residues. After removal of 2 bases from V and 2 bases from J, the junction contained 8 bases not matched to a gene. Germline CDR1 is SQVTM and CDR2 is ANQGSEA.

As for this clone: At one boundary the junction diverges from the germline segment, which might be a read error. The chain couples TRBV2 to TRBJ2-2; 10 bases align to TRBD2. Germline V gene sequence: CDR1 SNHLY, CDR2 FYNNEI. The CDR3 totals 14 residues. The CDR3 nucleotides read TGTGCCAGCACTGCTAGCGGGAGCACCGGGGAGCTATTTTTT. This translates into CASTASGSTGELFF.

The chain is built from TRBV2 and TRBJ2-5, with D tentatively TRBD1 (6 bases). The germline V and J ends were trimmed by 10 bases and 1 base, with 19 bases remaining between them. CDR3 length: 15 residues. Germline V CDR1 and CDR2: SNHLY, FYNNEI. CDR3: CATVRQVPGQETQYF. As DNA, the CDR3 is TGTGCCACCGTTCGACAGGTACCAGGCCAAGAGACCCAGTACTTC.

J is TRBJ2-1 and V is TRBV19; tentatively, D is TRBD1 (6 bases). This CDR3 is built from 19 residues. V lost 6 bases and J lost 6, with 30 bases in between. In germline, CDR1 is LNHDA, CDR2 SQIVND (reference sequence). CDR3 amino acids: CASRYHMGAGPALGNEQFF. The DNA for the CDR3 is TGTGCCAGTAGATATCATATGGGGGCAGGGCCAGCCCTAGGCAATGAGCAGTTCTTC.

This clone was counted once. This chain joins TRBV9 and TRBJ2-1, with 7 bases identical to TRBD2. This CDR3 comprises 16 residues. From germline, CDR1 is SGDLS and CDR2 YYNGEE. With 3 bases clipped from V and 4 bases from J, the junction kept 10 bases outside the gene matches. The CDR3 DNA reads TGTGCCAGCAGCGGACTAGCTCTAAGCGGGTACAATGAGCAGTTCTTC. This translates into CASSGLALSGYNEQFF.